Detailed here is one TCR beta chain. This entry comes from a study of blood T cell repertoires in COVID-19. Study as a whole: Samples of COVID-19 (acute and convalescent) were obtained from the United States, Italy and Spain. The analysed material was cDNA or gDNA that came from T cells, B-cell-depleted T cells, or PBMCs.

The CDR3 sequence is 13 residues long. CDR1 and CDR2 (germline): LNHDA, SQIVND (reference sequence). Trimming took off 5 bases at V and 9 bases at J, with 17 bases between the two ends. In the source study's methods: The authors estimated nucleated cell counts from reference gene primer amplification. Sequenced by immunoSEQ multiplex PCR; TCRdb stores in-frame clones only, minus some. V and J calls and clone size follow that table, whereas D and trimming were derived from the DNA. The repertoire includes 130,000 to 150,000 clones, around 81% of them detected once, and about an eighth sits in the top ten.

Sequencing was done on a sample of peripheral blood. This rearrangement joins TRBV19 to TRBJ2-7; possibly TRBD1 for D (6 bases). The source is a man between 60 and 75 years old with active or convalescent COVID-19. CDR3 coding DNA: TGTGCCAGTAGTCGGCAGGGGAGTACGGGGCAGTACTTC. Its translation is CASSRQGSTGQYF.